Presented here are 12 T cell receptor beta chains from one specimen sequenced in a study of radiotherapy plus CTLA-4 blockade in lung cancer. Libraries were prepared by immunoSEQ multiplex PCR; TCRdb keeps only in-frame clonotypes and omits some of them. Here the sample spans approximately 98,000 clones, around four fifths being singletons. The starting material was peripheral blood, obtained from a patient treated with radiotherapy plus ipilimumab. Source of these receptors: a human donor with non-small cell lung cancer who had a partial response to radiotherapy plus ipilimumab.

The rearrangement uses TRBV13 and TRBJ2-7, with 8 bases lining up with TRBD2. After removal of 5 bases from V and 2 bases from J, the junction contained 5 bases not matched to a gene. Germline V gene sequence: CDR1 PRHDT, CDR2 FYEKMQ (reference sequence). The CDR3 runs 14 residues. CDR3 loop: CASSRSGITYEQYF. The CDR3 DNA is TGTGCCAGCAGCCGTAGCGGGATCACCTACGAGCAGTACTTC.

The chain is built from TRBV30 and TRBJ1-4, with D maybe TRBD1 (5 bases). The CDR3 contains 15 residues. V lost 2 bases and J lost 8, with 18 bases in between. Germline values: CDR1 GTSNPN, CDR2 SVGIG (reference sequence). This CDR3 reads CAWSRSGGAGEKLFF. In DNA, the CDR3 is TGTGCCTGGAGTAGGTCGGGCGGGGCCGGAGAAAAACTGTTTTTT.

The CDR3 DNA follows: TGTGCCAGCAGCCAATCAGCGGGGAGGGAGACCCAGTACTTC. Translation: CASSQSAGRETQYF. V and J are TRBV4-2 and TRBJ2-5; 7 positions agree with TRBD2. The J segment lost 5 bases and the V segment lost 2 bases, leaving 5 bases of the junction unmatched. This CDR3 is built from 14 residues. From germline, CDR1 is LGHNA and CDR2 YNFKEQ.

V is TRBV13 and J is TRBJ1-1; D ambiguous. This CDR3 region has 14 residues. V shed 4 bases and J shed 1 base, with 10 bases lying between them. The germline gives CDR1 PRHDT, CDR2 FYEKMQ (reference sequence). The CDR3 region has the DNA TGTGCCAGCAGCTCGAGGTTGCGGAACACTGAAGCTTTCTTT. Translated, it gives CASSSRLRNTEAFF.

This chain links TRBV13 with TRBJ1-1; D gene unclear. Germline V gene lookup returns CDR1 PRHDT and CDR2 FYEKMQ (reference sequence). The length of the CDR3 is 13 residues. Trimming removed 5 bases at V and 0 bases at J, with 7 bases between. The CDR3 DNA is TGTGCCAGCAGCCGAGGTTTGAACACTGAAGCTTTCTTT. It specifies CASSRGLNTEAFF.

The chain has TRBV7-7 and TRBJ2-2; no clear D. CDR1 is SSHAT and CDR2 is FNYEAQ in the germline V gene (reference sequence). Trimming left V 1 base short and J 4 bases short, with 7 bases between. The CDR3 consists of 14 residues. CDR3: CASSLERSTGELFF. CDR3 sequence (DNA): TGTGCCAGCAGCTTAGAAAGGAGCACCGGGGAGCTGTTTTTT.

Of note for this clone: The same CDR3 can be traced to other DNA sequences in this sample. The rearrangement links TRBV2 to TRBJ2-1; D is uncertain. Germline lookup yields CDR1 SNHLY and CDR2 FYNNEI. CDR3 length: 11 amino acids. The V and J ends lost 5 bases and 13 bases respectively, with 12 bases between them. CDR3 in DNA: TGTGCCAGCAGTAGCGAGCGCCAACAGTTCTTC. Translated, it gives CASSSERQQFF.

In DNA form, the CDR3 reads TGTGCCAGCAGCTCAATTGCGGGGGGCATCCACGAGCAGTACTTC. Amino acid sequence: CASSSIAGGIHEQYF. This sequence joins TRBV7-9 and TRBJ2-7, with 8 bases matching TRBD2. Germline-derived CDR1 and CDR2 are SEHNR and FQNEAQ (reference sequence). The CDR3 runs 15 residues. With 4 bases clipped from V and 5 bases from J, the junction kept 10 bases outside the gene matches.

This chain connects TRBV2 to TRBJ1-5; 8 bases fit TRBD1. The CDR3 covers 16 residues. CDR1 and CDR2 from the germline V gene are SNHLY and FYNNEI. V lost 3 bases to trimming and J lost 9 bases; unmatched junction nucleotides: 13. The CDR3 spells CASSDSSAGGYPPQHF. CDR3 DNA: TGTGCCAGCAGTGATTCGTCGGCAGGGGGCTACCCGCCCCAGCATTTT.

The chain couples TRBV6-1 to TRBJ2-1; no clear D. Germline V gives CDR1 MNHNS, CDR2 SASEGT. V lost 3 bases and J 0 bases, leaving 9 bases between the germline ends. This CDR3 comprises 15 residues. The CDR3 loop is CASSERPGSYNEQFF. As DNA, the CDR3 is TGTGCCAGCAGTGAGCGGCCTGGCTCCTACAATGAGCAGTTCTTC.

The chain joins TRBV11-1 to TRBJ2-5; D is perhaps TRBD2 (6 bases). The CDR3 consists of 16 residues. Germline V gene sequence: CDR1 SGHAT, CDR2 FQDESV (reference sequence). V was cut by 1 base and J by 4 bases, with 16 bases left in between. In DNA, the CDR3 is TGTGCCAGCAGCTTAGGACTAGACCCCTTAGGAGAGACCCAGTACTTC. Protein sequence: CASSLGLDPLGETQYF.

The chain couples TRBV25-1 to TRBJ1-1, with TRBD1 identical over 7 bases. The germline V gene encodes CDR1 MGHDK and CDR2 SYGVNS. CDR3 length: 14 amino acids. Trimming cost V 4 bases and J 3 bases; bases outside gene matches: 5. CDR3 loop: CASSGNRGDTEAFF. Here the CDR3 DNA reads TGTGCCAGCAGTGGAAACAGGGGAGACACTGAAGCTTTCTTT.